The 32 T cell receptor beta chains presented below share a single source sample, sequenced in a study of cytomegalovirus exposure and HLA in healthy donors (dated by TCRdb to about 2017). Library generation was performed with the immunoSEQ multiplex PCR assay. For the multiplex PCR, a mixture combining 60 forward primers for TCR Vbeta segments and 13 reverse primers for TCR Jbeta segments was used. The table comes from immuneACCESS by way of TCRdb, which keeps in-frame sequences with V and J called. Part of the clones is missing from these tables; in studies checked, under half for an unresolved V gene and the rest for unknown reasons. This sample gives 200,000 or so clones in total; 85% to 90% of them show up just once. Roughly 1.3% of the sample comes from the top ten. The sequencing input was PBMCs. These receptors came from a human donor in good health.

The gene calls are TRBV6-6 and TRBJ1-1; 8 bases are a match to TRBD1. The CDR3 has 16 amino acids. The V segment lost 2 bases and the J segment 6 bases; nucleotides outside the gene matches: 11. Germline-derived CDR1 and CDR2 are MNHNY and SVGAGI (reference sequence). CDR3 region: CASSYMTGASSPEAFF. CDR3 nucleotides: TGTGCCAGCAGTTACATGACAGGGGCAAGTTCGCCTGAAGCTTTCTTT.

This clone was recorded only once. The chain employs TRBV7-3 and TRBJ2-1; TRBD2 agrees at 10 bases. CDR1 is SGHTA, CDR2 FQGTGA, per germline. CDR3 length equals 15 residues. Trimming took 5 bases from V and 4 from J; bases not matched to a gene: 5. CDR3 residues: CASSTGLATYNEQFF. DNA of the CDR3: TGTGCCAGCAGCACGGGACTAGCGACTTACAATGAGCAGTTCTTC.

V gene TRBV19 combines with J gene TRBJ2-7, with TRBD1 identical over 10 bases. The trim removed 6 bases at V and 4 bases at J, leaving 9 bases unmatched. This CDR3 spans 15 amino acids. Germline CDR1 and CDR2: LNHDA and SQIVND (reference sequence). The CDR3 nucleotides are TGTGCCAGTAGCTCCCCGGGACAGGGGCAATACGAGCAGTACTTC. It yields the protein CASSSPGQGQYEQYF.

The chain uses TRBV10-3 and TRBJ2-7, with 7 positions matching TRBD1. Germline CDR1 is ENHRY and CDR2 is SYGVKD. The CDR3 runs to 15 residues. The ends lost 4 bases at V and 3 bases at J; junction bases unmatched: 9. This CDR3 reads CAISARDRTLYEQYF. The CDR3 region has the DNA TGTGCCATCAGTGCAAGGGACAGAACACTCTACGAGCAGTACTTC.

This clone was picked up a small number of times. The genes are TRBV10-2 and TRBJ2-7, with TRBD2 matching 11 bases. Germline values: CDR1 WSHSY, CDR2 SAAADI. V lost 10 bases to trimming and J lost 2 bases; unmatched junction nucleotides: 7. This CDR3 region has 14 residues. CDR3 residues: CATATSGSPYEQYF. Here the CDR3 DNA reads TGCGCCACCGCTACTAGCGGGAGTCCCTACGAGCAGTACTTC.

V gene TRBV12-5 combines with J gene TRBJ2-3; TRBD2 matches 9 bases. Germline loops: CDR1 LGHNT, CDR2 FRNRAP. The CDR3 consists of 17 residues. V shed 0 bases and J 1 base; nucleotides not matched to a gene: 5. The CDR3 sequence is CASGLVWAGGRTDTQYF. As DNA, the CDR3 is TGTGCTAGTGGTTTGGTGTGGGCGGGAGGGCGCACAGATACGCAGTATTTT.

The J gene is TRBJ2-1, the V gene TRBV4-1; 10 bases are shared with TRBD2. With 0 bases clipped from V and 5 bases from J, the junction kept 19 bases outside the gene matches. The CDR3 is 21 amino acids. Germline-derived CDR1 and CDR2 are MGHRA and YSYEKL. CDR3 protein: CASSQDSGLAGAIRRNNEQFF. CDR3 nucleotides: TGCGCCAGCAGCCAAGATTCGGGGCTAGCGGGAGCTATCCGTCGAAACAATGAGCAGTTCTTC.

V is TRBV5-1 and J is TRBJ1-4, with TRBD1 as a possible D gene (6 bases). V lost 1 base and J lost 4, with 14 bases in between. CDR1 SGHRS and CDR2 YFSETQ come from the germline V gene. This CDR3 region has 16 residues. CDR3 DNA: TGCGCCAGCAGCTTGTGGCAGGGGCGGAATAATGAAAAACTGTTTTTT. Translating it yields CASSLWQGRNNEKLFF.

This chain links TRBV6-6 with TRBJ2-5, with no clear D. CDR3 length: 14 residues. Germline CDR1 is MNHNY and CDR2 is SVGAGI (reference sequence). Between the trimmed V and J ends, which lost 6 bases and 0 bases, there was a span of 11 bases. DNA for the CDR3: TGTGCCAGCAGCCGTGAAGCATACCAAGAGACCCAGTACTTC. This sequence encodes CASSREAYQETQYF.

In its sample, this clone was seen a few times. The chain employs TRBV28 and TRBJ1-2, with D possibly matching TRBD1 (6 bases). This CDR3 has 12 residues. Trimming removed 6 bases at V and 4 bases at J, with 9 bases between. The germline V gene has CDR1 MDHEN and CDR2 SYDVKM. The CDR3 DNA sequence: TGTGCCAGCAGCCAACAGGGCTATGGCTACACCTTC. Translating it yields CASSQQGYGYTF.

This clone has just one count. The CDR3 sequence is CASSDPRLAGYQETQYF. CDR3 coding DNA: TGTGCCAGCAGTGATCCCAGGCTAGCGGGCTACCAAGAGACCCAGTACTTC. This chain joins TRBV28 and TRBJ2-5; TRBD2 agrees at 8 bases. The CDR3 is 17 residues long. Germline-derived CDR1 and CDR2 are MDHEN and SYDVKM. Trimming cost V 5 bases and J 0 bases; bases outside gene matches: 11.

This chain links TRBV7-3 with TRBJ2-7; TRBD1 agrees at 9 bases. CDR1 and CDR2 (germline): SGHTA, FQGTGA. This CDR3 contains 14 residues. V lost 6 bases, J lost 1 base, and 4 bases stayed unmatched. The CDR3 DNA sequence: TGTGCCAGCAGGATGGGACAGGGATCCTACGAGCAGTACTTC. Protein product: CASRMGQGSYEQYF.

The chain uses TRBV4-2 and TRBJ2-1; TRBD2 matches 14 bases. CDR1 is LGHNA and CDR2 is YNFKEQ in the germline V gene. After removal of 4 bases from V and 8 bases from J, the junction contained 7 bases not matched to a gene. The CDR3 loop spans 16 amino acids. CDR3 DNA: TGTGCCAGCAGCCGGGGGACTAGCGGGAGCTATGATGAGCAGTTCTTC. It is translated as CASSRGTSGSYDEQFF.

This clone came up once. The V gene is TRBV6-5, the J gene TRBJ1-5; TRBD1 aligns across 7 bases. V shed 6 bases and J 6 bases; nucleotides not matched to a gene: 11. The CDR3 sequence is 15 residues long. Germline CDR1 and CDR2: MNHEY and SVGAGI. The CDR3 nucleotides read TGTGCCAGCAGCGCAGACAGGGCAGGGGGTCAGCCCCAGCATTTT. Amino acid sequence: CASSADRAGGQPQHF.

The V and J genes are TRBV19 and TRBJ2-7; 9 nucleotides align to TRBD2. V lost 6 bases to trimming and J lost 2 bases; unmatched junction nucleotides: 11. The CDR3 consists of 16 residues. In germline, CDR1 is LNHDA, CDR2 SQIVND (reference sequence). CDR3 sequence reads: CASSPRGVAGAYEQYF. CDR3 nucleotide sequence: TGTGCCAGTAGCCCTAGGGGAGTAGCGGGAGCCTACGAGCAGTACTTC.

V is TRBV27 and J is TRBJ2-7; D may be TRBD1 (5 bases). This CDR3 comprises 14 residues. The V end was cut by 6 bases, the J end by 0 bases, with 12 bases between. CDR1 MNHEY and CDR2 SMNVEV come from the germline V gene (reference sequence). CDR3 coding DNA: TGTGCCAGCAGACCCCTTCAGGGCTCCTACGAGCAGTACTTC. It yields the protein CASRPLQGSYEQYF.

This chain connects TRBV27 to TRBJ1-4; TRBD1 matches 9 bases. The CDR3 runs 18 residues. V gave up 2 bases and J gave up 6 bases; unmatched junction bases: 13. Per germline, CDR1 MNHEY and CDR2 SMNVEV (reference sequence). CDR3 nucleotides: TGTGCCAGCAGTTTAAGGCTACAGGGGGCGAGGGGATATGAAAAACTGTTTTTT. Its translation: CASSLRLQGARGYEKLFF. The whole variable domain, remainder taken from reference TRBV27 and TRBJ1-4, is EAQVTQNPRYLITVTGKKLTVTCSQNMNHEYMSWYRQDPGLGLRQIYYSMNVEVTDKGDVPEGYKVSRKEKRNFPLILESPSPNQTSLYFCASSLRLQGARGYEKLFFGSGTQLSVL.

CDR3 coding DNA: TGTGCCAGTAGGGACAGGGCTGACTATGGCTACACCTTC. Translated, it gives CASRDRADYGYTF. This rearrangement joins TRBV6-1 to TRBJ1-2; 9 bases fit TRBD1. This CDR3 comprises 13 residues. V lost 9 bases, J lost 3 bases, and 5 bases stayed unmatched. Germline V gives CDR1 MNHNS, CDR2 SASEGT.

The CDR3 reads CASSLGYGSDSGNTIYF. DNA of the CDR3: TGTGCCAGCAGCTTAGGTTATGGCAGTGACTCTGGAAACACCATATATTTT. This chain connects TRBV7-2 to TRBJ1-3; D is unresolved. This CDR3 contains 17 residues. The germline CDR1 and CDR2 sequences are SGHTA and FQGNSA. Trimming removed 1 base at V and 0 bases at J, with 13 bases between.

The chain combines TRBV27 with TRBJ2-5; TRBD2 agrees at 8 bases. The end of the DNA is better explained by TRBJ2-7, so the J call may be wrong. Germline assignment: CDR1 MNHEY and CDR2 SMNVEV (reference sequence). The CDR3 extends over 15 amino acids. CDR3 amino acids: CASSLAGGLDYEQYF. The CDR3 DNA follows: TGTGCCAGCAGTTTGGCTGGGGGACTAGACTACGAGCAGTACTTC.

This clone was recorded once. The genes are TRBV30 and TRBJ1-3; possible D gene TRBD1, 6 bases. From germline, CDR1 is GTSNPN and CDR2 SVGIG (reference sequence). The CDR3 runs 14 residues. The V gene lost 2 bases and the J gene lost 0 bases, with 8 bases spanning the gap. The CDR3 region is CAWSSGASGNTIYF. In DNA, the CDR3 is TGTGCCTGGAGTTCAGGGGCCTCTGGAAACACCATATATTTT.

The chain recombines TRBV6-4 with TRBJ2-1; TRBD2 agrees at 10 bases. This CDR3 has 17 amino acids. The germline V gene encodes CDR1 MRHNA and CDR2 SNTAGT. V shed 0 bases, J shed 5 bases, and the junction held 7 bases outside the gene matches. The CDR3 sequence is CASSDSEVAGGNNEQFF. In nucleotides, the CDR3 is TGTGCCAGCAGTGACTCCGAAGTAGCGGGAGGAAACAATGAGCAGTTCTTC.

The chain uses TRBV4-1 and TRBJ2-1; 8 bases fit TRBD2. Germline V gives CDR1 MGHRA, CDR2 YSYEKL. J gave up 4 bases and V 2 bases, and 7 bases lay outside the gene matches. The CDR3 covers 16 residues. Written as DNA, the CDR3 is TGCGCCAGCAGCCAACACAGCGGGAGTGGGTACAATGAGCAGTTCTTC. This sequence encodes CASSQHSGSGYNEQFF.

V gene TRBV7-9 combines with J gene TRBJ2-5; unclear D gene. CDR3 length: 14 amino acids. Germline lookup yields CDR1 SEHNR and CDR2 FQNEAQ (reference sequence). Trimming removed 4 bases from V and 5 bases from J, with 14 bases in between. DNA of the CDR3: TGTGCCAGCAGCTCGCCCCCGGGTCTGGAGACCCAGTACTTC. It yields the protein CASSSPPGLETQYF.

V is TRBV19 and J is TRBJ1-5, with D unclear. In germline, CDR1 is LNHDA, CDR2 SQIVND (reference sequence). V lost 1 base, J lost 6 bases, and 13 bases lay in between. This CDR3 is built from 15 residues. The CDR3 sequence is CASSIVGGVAQPQHF. CDR3 sequence (DNA): TGTGCCAGTAGTATAGTTGGAGGCGTGGCTCAGCCCCAGCATTTT.

The chain recombines TRBV6-6 with TRBJ2-3, with 7 positions matching TRBD2. V was clipped by 6 bases and J by 4 bases; unmatched bases: 4. The germline CDR1 and CDR2 sequences are MNHNY and SVGAGI (reference sequence). This CDR3 spans 13 amino acids. Written as DNA, the CDR3 is TGTGCCAGCAGCGGGAGGAGAGCAGATACGCAGTATTTT. Translation: CASSGRRADTQYF.

The chain links TRBV6-5 to TRBJ1-2; D is unclear. The CDR3 length is 12 residues. Trimming took off 8 bases at V and 0 bases at J, with 7 bases between the two ends. In germline, CDR1 is MNHEY, CDR2 SVGAGI. CDR3: CASLGANYGYTF. Written as DNA, the CDR3 is TGTGCCAGCTTGGGAGCTAACTATGGCTACACCTTC.

The genes are TRBV6-1 and TRBJ2-7, with TRBD2 matching over 12 bases. CDR3 length equals 18 residues. V lost 1 base to trimming and J lost 6 bases; unmatched junction nucleotides: 13. Germline V CDR1 and CDR2: MNHNS, SASEGT. Here the CDR3 DNA reads TGTGCCAGCAGTGAAGTCTACCCGCTAGGACTAGCGGGGTCCGAGCAGTACTTC. Amino acids: CASSEVYPLGLAGSEQYF.

Only a few counts were recorded for this clone. J is TRBJ1-2 and V is TRBV6-5, with TRBD1 matching over 8 bases. The CDR3 runs to 14 residues. The germline V gene has CDR1 MNHEY and CDR2 SVGAGI. The ends lost 5 bases at V and 5 bases at J; junction bases unmatched: 7. CDR3 protein: CASSGGQGVYGYTF. CDR3 nucleotide sequence: TGTGCCAGCAGTGGAGGACAGGGCGTTTATGGCTACACCTTC.

The chain uses TRBV30 and TRBJ1-2, with D possibly TRBD1 on 6 matching bases. V was pared by 0 bases and J by 8 bases, with 13 bases between. Germline CDR1 and CDR2: GTSNPN and SVGIG (reference sequence). The CDR3 covers 13 residues. CDR3 sequence reads: CAWSVIQGGGYTF. CDR3 in DNA: TGTGCCTGGAGTGTCATACAGGGCGGGGGCTACACCTTC.

The J gene is TRBJ2-7, the V gene TRBV7-2, with 11 bases lining up with TRBD2. The CDR3 runs to 16 residues. V lost 5 bases to trimming and J lost 0 bases; unmatched junction nucleotides: 6. Germline-derived CDR1 and CDR2 are SGHTA and FQGNSA. The CDR3 region has the DNA TGTGCCAGCAGCGAACTAGCGGGAGAGAGCTCCTACGAGCAGTACTTC. Translated: CASSELAGESSYEQYF.

This rearrangement joins TRBV5-1 to TRBJ1-1; 7 positions match TRBD1. The CDR3 loop spans 17 amino acids. Germline-derived CDR1 and CDR2 are SGHRS and YFSETQ. J was trimmed by 0 bases and V by 6 bases; bases with no gene match: 14. CDR3 sequence reads: CASNFFTGAGMNTEAFF. The DNA of the CDR3 is TGCGCCAGCAACTTCTTTACAGGGGCGGGGATGAACACTGAAGCTTTCTTT.